Following are 25 T cell receptor beta chains from one sample sequenced in a study of cytomegalovirus exposure and HLA in healthy donors (dated by TCRdb to between 2016 and 2019). The library was prepared using the immunoSEQ multiplex PCR assay. For the multiplex PCR, a mixture combining 60 forward primers for TCR Vbeta segments and 13 reverse primers for TCR Jbeta segments was used. TCRdb stores this immuneACCESS table with in-frame sequences only. Part of the clones is absent; in the studies checked, under half of the shortfall reflects unresolved V genes, and no reason is known for the rest. Within this sample are approximately 130,000 clones, with around 77% of them counted one time only. The ten largest clones represent approximately 1.2% of the sample. Material for sequencing was PBMCs. The receptors were gathered from a man over 45 in good health and CMV-seronegative.

This chain connects TRBV21-1 to TRBJ2-7; the table's D call of TRBD2 was not tested on the DNA. TRBV21-1 is deemed a pseudogene. CDR3 length: 17 amino acids. The CDR3 sequence is CASSRRTSGRGPYEQYF. The CDR3 bases are TGTGCCAGCAGCCGTCGGACTAGCGGGAGAGGCCCCTACGAGCAGTACTTC.

The J gene is TRBJ1-1, the V gene TRBV6-6; 10 bases map to TRBD1. Germline loops: CDR1 MNHNY, CDR2 SVGAGI (reference sequence). The CDR3 runs 15 residues. With V trimmed by 9 bases and J by 0 bases, 7 bases remained unmatched. The CDR3 loop is CASNPGQGVNTEAFF. In nucleotides, the CDR3 is TGTGCCAGTAATCCCGGACAGGGGGTGAACACTGAAGCTTTCTTT.

The V call is TRBV2, the J call TRBJ1-5, with unresolved D. The ends were cut back, 8 bases at V and 5 bases at J, with 13 bases in the middle. The CDR3 has 13 amino acids. CDR1 and CDR2 (germline): SNHLY, FYNNEI. In DNA, the CDR3 is TGTGCCAGCTCGTTCGGGGTGGATCAGCCCCAGCATTTT. Translating gives CASSFGVDQPQHF.

This chain uses TRBV27 with TRBJ2-4; no clear D. Germline CDR1 and CDR2: MNHEY and SMNVEV (reference sequence). With 2 bases removed from V and 0 bases from J, the gap between germline ends came to 8 bases. The CDR3 spans 15 residues. CDR3 DNA: TGTGCCAGCAGTTTAGGCGGAATAGCCAAAAACATTCAGTACTTC. It codes for CASSLGGIAKNIQYF.

The chain is built from TRBV7-3 and TRBJ2-5; D gene uncertain. The length of the CDR3 is 14 residues. The germline CDR1 and CDR2 sequences are SGHTA and FQGTGA. V shed 0 bases and J shed 10 bases, with 15 bases lying between them. CDR3 sequence: CASSLTPSNPLQYF. For the CDR3, the DNA is TGTGCCAGCAGCTTAACGCCTAGTAATCCCCTCCAGTACTTC.

This clone was counted a few times. This chain uses TRBV5-8 with TRBJ1-5, with 7 bases identical to TRBD1. V lost 5 bases to trimming and J lost 4 bases; unmatched junction nucleotides: 9. The CDR3 is 15 residues long. Germline loops: CDR1 SGHTS, CDR2 YDEGEE. The CDR3 DNA reads TGTGCCAGCAGTTCGGAGGGACAGCTTAATCAGCCCCAGCATTTT. Protein product: CASSSEGQLNQPQHF.

This chain connects TRBV5-1 to TRBJ2-5; 9 nucleotides align to TRBD2. Germline V lookup: CDR1 SGHRS, CDR2 YFSETQ. This CDR3 region has 16 residues. V lost 0 bases and J lost 5; bases outside the gene matches: 8. The DNA of the CDR3 is TGCGCCAGCAGCTTGGGTAGGGCGGGAGGGCCGGAGACCCAGTACTTC. Its protein product is CASSLGRAGGPETQYF.

The chain combines TRBV25-1 with TRBJ2-1; no clear D. The CDR3 is made up of 11 amino acids. V shed 6 bases and J shed 8 bases, with 8 bases lying between them. The germline gives CDR1 MGHDK, CDR2 SYGVNS. CDR3 bases: TGTGCCAGCAGCAGGCTGGATGAGCAGTTCTTC. Translating gives CASSRLDEQFF. Full variable domain (rest looked up from reference TRBV25-1 and TRBJ2-1): EADIYQTPRYLVIGTGKKITLECSQTMGHDKMYWYQQDPGMELHLIHYSYGVNSTEKGDLSSESTVSRIRTEHFPLTLESARPSHTSQYLCASSRLDEQFFGPGTRLTVL.

This chain joins TRBV11-2 and TRBJ1-5; 7 nucleotides align to TRBD1. With 5 bases clipped from V and 7 bases from J, the junction kept 8 bases outside the gene matches. Looked up from germline, CDR1 is SGHAT and CDR2 is FQNNGV. CDR3 size: 14 residues. CDR3 in amino acids: CASSLRQGGQPQHF. As DNA, the CDR3 is TGTGCCAGCAGCCTCAGACAGGGCGGGCAGCCCCAGCATTTT.

V and J are TRBV10-3 and TRBJ2-1; TRBD1 agrees at 8 bases. This CDR3 is built from 15 residues. The V segment lost 3 bases and the J segment 3 bases; nucleotides outside the gene matches: 4. CDR1 and CDR2 (germline): ENHRY, SYGVKD. DNA of the CDR3: TGTGCCATCAGTGACCCAGGGGGCGTCTACAATGAGCAGTTCTTC. Amino acids: CAISDPGGVYNEQFF.

V and J are TRBV18 and TRBJ1-1; no clear D gene. The V end was cut by 3 bases, the J end by 8 bases, with 16 bases between. CDR1 is KGHSH and CDR2 is LQKENI in the germline V gene. The CDR3 extends over 14 amino acids. The CDR3 bases are TGTGCCAGCTCACCGAATTCCGCGGTAAGCGAAGCTTTCTTT. Protein: CASSPNSAVSEAFF.

The genes are TRBV29-1 and TRBJ1-2; D may be TRBD1 (6 bases). This CDR3 is 12 amino acids long. The V end was cut by 5 bases, the J end by 0 bases, with 7 bases between. Germline V gene data show CDR1 as SQVTM and CDR2 as ANQGSEA. The CDR3 region is CSVNRANYGYTF. In nucleotides, the CDR3 is TGCAGCGTTAACAGGGCTAACTATGGCTACACCTTC.

This clone appeared a few times. V usage is TRBV30 and J usage is TRBJ2-1; 8 bases agree with TRBD1. The V gene end was trimmed by 2 bases and the J gene end by 10 bases; junction bases not matched to a gene: 7. This CDR3 is 13 amino acids long. Germline V gives CDR1 GTSNPN, CDR2 SVGIG (reference sequence). The CDR3: CAWSTTGGQEQFF. The CDR3 coding sequence is TGTGCCTGGAGTACCACAGGGGGGCAAGAGCAGTTCTTC.

The gene calls are TRBV9 and TRBJ2-3; 9 bases are a match to TRBD2. The CDR3 loop spans 16 amino acids. The V gene end was trimmed by 2 bases and the J gene end by 4 bases; junction bases not matched to a gene: 8. CDR1 is SGDLS and CDR2 is YYNGEE in the germline V gene. The CDR3, as DNA: TGTGCCAGCAGCGTCTCTAGCGGGATCAGGGCAGATACGCAGTATTTT. It translates to CASSVSSGIRADTQYF.

The V and J genes are TRBV5-4 and TRBJ1-2; D might be TRBD1 (5 bases). V shed 4 bases and J shed 5 bases, with 18 bases lying between them. The length of the CDR3 is 15 residues. The germline V gene has CDR1 SGHNT and CDR2 YYREEE (reference sequence). The chain's CDR3 is CASSKGPGREYGYTF. In nucleotides, the CDR3 is TGTGCCAGCAGCAAAGGGCCCGGCAGGGAATATGGCTACACCTTC.

The chain joins TRBV18 to TRBJ2-7; 14 nucleotides align to TRBD2. The length of the CDR3 is 17 residues. Trimming cost V 2 bases and J 4 bases; bases outside gene matches: 7. Germline V gives CDR1 KGHSH, CDR2 LQKENI. The CDR3 reads CASSPVGTSGRLYEQYF. In nucleotides, the CDR3 is TGTGCCAGCTCACCAGTCGGGACTAGCGGGAGACTGTACGAGCAGTACTTC.

This sequence joins TRBV2 and TRBJ2-7, with D hard to call. Trimming left V 7 bases short and J 2 bases short, with 15 bases between. The germline CDR1 and CDR2 sequences are SNHLY and FYNNEI. The CDR3 has 14 residues. In DNA form, the CDR3 reads TGTGCCAGCAATTCCGGATCAGGCGCCTACGAGCAGTACTTC. Translation: CASNSGSGAYEQYF. Full variable domain (rest looked up from reference TRBV2 and TRBJ2-7): EPEVTQTPSHQVTQMGQEVILRCVPISNHLYFYWYRQILGQKVEFLVSFYNNEISEKSEIFDDQFSVERPDGSNFTLKIRSTKLEDSAMYFCASNSGSGAYEQYFGPGTRLTVT.

The chain is built from TRBV5-1 and TRBJ2-3; the match to TRBD2 covers 9 bases. Trimming took 3 bases from V and 1 from J; bases not matched to a gene: 9. This CDR3 region has 17 residues. Germline V gene data show CDR1 as SGHRS and CDR2 as YFSETQ. The CDR3 loop is CASSYNIAGVGTDTQYF. CDR3 nucleotides: TGCGCCAGCAGCTATAATATAGCGGGAGTGGGCACAGATACGCAGTATTTT.

The chain joins TRBV4-3 to TRBJ2-1; weak D call: TRBD2 (5 bases). This CDR3 contains 15 residues. CDR1 is LGHNA, CDR2 YSLEER, per germline. V was trimmed by 0 bases and J by 2 bases, leaving 8 bases between them. CDR3 sequence reads: CASSQDRTPYNEQFF. In DNA form, the CDR3 reads TGCGCCAGCAGCCAAGATAGGACTCCCTACAATGAGCAGTTCTTC.

This clone appeared a single time. The V gene is TRBV18, the J gene TRBJ2-7; D unresolved. From germline, CDR1 is KGHSH and CDR2 LQKENI. This CDR3 spans 14 amino acids. With 2 bases removed from V and 0 bases from J, the gap between germline ends came to 8 bases. For the CDR3, the DNA is TGTGCCAGCTCACCATTTGGCAGCTCCTACGAGCAGTACTTC. It specifies CASSPFGSSYEQYF.

The chain links TRBV6-5 to TRBJ2-1, with D tentatively TRBD1 (6 bases). This CDR3 has 13 amino acids. The V gene lost 5 bases and the J gene lost 7 bases, with 12 bases spanning the gap. Looked up from germline, CDR1 is MNHEY and CDR2 is SVGAGI. In nucleotides, the CDR3 is TGTGCCAGCAGTCCAGGGGCGCTTAATGAGCAGTTCTTC. Encoded protein: CASSPGALNEQFF.

This clone was detected a few times. This chain links TRBV2 with TRBJ1-5; 8 bases line up with TRBD1. The germline V gene encodes CDR1 SNHLY and CDR2 FYNNEI. The CDR3 totals 19 residues. V lost 6 bases and J lost 0; bases outside the gene matches: 16. DNA of the CDR3: TGTGCCAGCAGCAGTCCCCGGGACAGGTTCTATACTAGCAATCAGCCCCAGCATTTT. It specifies CASSSPRDRFYTSNQPQHF.

The rearrangement joins TRBV10-3 to TRBJ1-5; 9 bases agree with TRBD1. Looked up from germline, CDR1 is ENHRY and CDR2 is SYGVKD. The CDR3 loop spans 15 amino acids. With V trimmed by 3 bases and J by 5 bases, 5 bases remained unmatched. The CDR3 nucleotides are TGTGCCATCAGTGACCTACAGGGGGCGGATCAGCCCCAGCATTTT. Amino acid sequence: CAISDLQGADQPQHF.

The chain uses TRBV5-6 and TRBJ1-2; 7 bases agree with TRBD1. CDR3 length equals 13 residues. J lost 5 bases, V lost 4 bases, and 5 bases had no gene match. Per the germline V gene, CDR1 is SGHDT and CDR2 is YYEEEE. The CDR3 DNA follows: TGTGCCAGCAGCGCGGCGACAGGGTATGGCTACACCTTC. Amino acid sequence: CASSAATGYGYTF.

This sequence joins TRBV2 and TRBJ1-4; tentatively, D is TRBD1 (5 bases). The CDR3 sequence is 16 residues long. Germline V gene data show CDR1 as SNHLY and CDR2 as FYNNEI. Trimming took 10 bases from V and 0 from J, leaving 18 bases between them. The CDR3, as DNA: TGTGCCACCGGAAAGGACATTACGGCAACTAATGAAAAACTGTTTTTT. Translated, it gives CATGKDITATNEKLFF.